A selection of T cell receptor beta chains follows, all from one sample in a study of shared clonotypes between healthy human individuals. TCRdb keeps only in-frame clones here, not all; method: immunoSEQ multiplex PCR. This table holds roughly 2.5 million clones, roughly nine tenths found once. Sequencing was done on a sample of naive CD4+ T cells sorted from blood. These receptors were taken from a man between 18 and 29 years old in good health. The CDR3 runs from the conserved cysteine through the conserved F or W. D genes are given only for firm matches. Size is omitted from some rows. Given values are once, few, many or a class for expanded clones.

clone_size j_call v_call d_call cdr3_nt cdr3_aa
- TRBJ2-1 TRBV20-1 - TGCGGGCTCCAGCGGTACAATGAGCAGTTCTTC CGLQRYNEQFF
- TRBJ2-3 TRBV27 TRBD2 TGTGCCAGCAGGTCTCTAGCGGGGGGCCTCACAGATACGCAGTATTTT CASRSLAGGLTDTQYF
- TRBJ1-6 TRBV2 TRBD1 TGTGCCAGCAGCCTCCTCCAGGGGGCCAGTTCACCCCTCCACTTT CASSLLQGASSPLHF
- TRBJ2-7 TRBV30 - TGTGCCTGGAGTGTGGGAAACAGCTACGAGCAGTACTTC CAWSVGNSYEQYF
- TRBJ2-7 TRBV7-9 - TGTGCCAGCAGCTTAGGACTAGCCTACGAGCAGTACTTC CASSLGLAYEQYF
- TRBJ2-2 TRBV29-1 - TGCAGCGTTGATAACAGGGCCCTGAACACCGGGGAGCTGTTTTTT CSVDNRALNTGELFF
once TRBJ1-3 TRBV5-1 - TGCGCCAGCACTGATGGAAACACCATATATTTT CASTDGNTIYF
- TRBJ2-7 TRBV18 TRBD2 TGTGCCAGCTCACCGCCTAGCGGCTCCTACGAGCAGTACTTC CASSPPSGSYEQYF
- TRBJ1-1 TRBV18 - TGTGCCAGCTCACAGAATTTGGACACTGAAGCTTTCTTT CASSQNLDTEAFF
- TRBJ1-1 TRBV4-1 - TGCGCCAGCAGCCGAAGTCAGGAGGGCTCGAAGGCTGAAGCTTTCTTT CASSRSQEGSKAEAFF
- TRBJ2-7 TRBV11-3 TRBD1 TGTGCCAGCAGCGATGACAGGGGAGTTAAAGCCTACGAGCAGTACTTC CASSDDRGVKAYEQYF
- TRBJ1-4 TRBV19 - TGTGCCAGCGTGCAGGGCCCAAGAAATGAAAAACTGTTTTTT CASVQGPRNEKLFF
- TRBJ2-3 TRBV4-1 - TGCGCCAGCAGCCGAGTTAGCACAGATACGCAGTATTTT CASSRVSTDTQYF
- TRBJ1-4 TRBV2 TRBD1 TGTGCCAGCATTTCGACAGGGGGCGCGATGTTGGCTAATGAAAAACTGTTTTTT CASISTGGAMLANEKLFF
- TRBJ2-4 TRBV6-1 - TGTGCCAGCAGTGAAGCAGCTAGCATTCAGTACTTC CASSEAASIQYF
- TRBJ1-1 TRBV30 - TGTGCCTGGAGTGGTAGCAGCCACTTGAACACTGAAGCTTTCTTT CAWSGSSHLNTEAFF
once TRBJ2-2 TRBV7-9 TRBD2 TGTGCCAGCAGCTTCGCCCCGGGGGGTACCGGGGAGCTGTTTTTT CASSFAPGGTGELFF
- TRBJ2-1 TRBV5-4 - TGTGCCAGCAGCTTGGAGCTAGAGCAGTTCTTC CASSLELEQFF
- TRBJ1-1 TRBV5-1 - TGCGCCAGCAGCTTGGAGCCGCTCGTGGGAGCTTTCTTT CASSLEPLVGAFF
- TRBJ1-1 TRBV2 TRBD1 TGTGCCAGCAGCTCTACCCCGGGACAGCGGAACACTGAAGCTTTCTTT CASSSTPGQRNTEAFF
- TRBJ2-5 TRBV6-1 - TGTGCCAGCAGTAAAACAGGGAAGGGGGAGACCCAGTACTTC CASSKTGKGETQYF
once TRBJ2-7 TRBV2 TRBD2 TGTGCCAGCAGTGTAGCGGGGGGGCCCTACGAGCAGTACTTC CASSVAGGPYEQYF
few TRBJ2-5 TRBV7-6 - TGTGCCAGCAGCCCGGGTACTCGGGGACTTCAAGAGACCCAGTACTTC CASSPGTRGLQETQYF
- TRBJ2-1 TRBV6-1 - TGTGCCACCAGAGGACAGAACTACAATGAGCAGTTCTTC CATRGQNYNEQFF
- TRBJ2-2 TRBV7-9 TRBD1 TGTGCCAGCAGCTCAGGACAGGGGGGTCCCGGGGAGCTGTTTTTT CASSSGQGGPGELFF
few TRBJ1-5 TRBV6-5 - TGTGCCAGCAGCCGACAGGTTCGGGATCAGCCCCAGCATTTT CASSRQVRDQPQHF
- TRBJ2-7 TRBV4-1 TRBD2 TGCGCCAGCAGCCCACAGCGGGGGAGCGGGTACGAGCAGTACTTC CASSPQRGSGYEQYF
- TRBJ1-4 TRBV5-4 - TGTGCCAGCAGCTTAGGACCCGGGGTTAATGAAAAACTGTTTTTT CASSLGPGVNEKLFF
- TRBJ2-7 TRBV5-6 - TGTGCCAGCAGCTCGTTTCTGGGGGCGTACTACGAGCAGTACTTC CASSSFLGAYYEQYF
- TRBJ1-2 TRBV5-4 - TGTGCCAGCAGCGTGGACATCCCCTATGGCTACACCTTC CASSVDIPYGYTF
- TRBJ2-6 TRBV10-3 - TGTGCCATCAACGGGGGAGAGGCCAACGTCCTGACTTTC CAINGGEANVLTF
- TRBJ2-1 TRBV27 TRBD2 TGTGCCAGCAGTTTACGGCTAGCGGGGGGCCGCTACAATGAGCAGTTCTTC CASSLRLAGGRYNEQFF
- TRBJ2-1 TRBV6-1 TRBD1 TGTGCCAGCACCATGGACAGGGGACTTTACAATGAGCAGTTCTTC CASTMDRGLYNEQFF
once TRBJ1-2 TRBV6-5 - TGTGCCAGCAGTTACCGAGATACGGGTGGCTACACCTTC CASSYRDTGGYTF
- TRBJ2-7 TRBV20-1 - TGCAGTGCTACCAGGGTCTACGAGCAGTACTTC CSATRVYEQYF
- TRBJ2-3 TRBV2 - TGTGCCAGCAGGACGGACAGAAGCACAGATACGCAGTATTTT CASRTDRSTDTQYF
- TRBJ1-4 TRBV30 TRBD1 TGTGCCTGGAGTGTCCAGGGGGAAGGAAAACTGTTTTTT CAWSVQGEGKLFF
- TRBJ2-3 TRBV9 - TGTGCCAGCCCCAGCGGCGGCACAGATACGCAGTATTTT CASPSGGTDTQYF
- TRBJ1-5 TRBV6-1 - TGTGCCAGCAGTGAAACCCCCGGCCGGCCCCAGCATTTT CASSETPGRPQHF
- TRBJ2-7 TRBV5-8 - TGTGCCAGCAGCTTGGACGGTCCCTACGAGCAGTACTTC CASSLDGPYEQYF
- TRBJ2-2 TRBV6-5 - TGTGCCAGCAGGCCTATTCAGAACACCGGGGAGCTGTTTTTT CASRPIQNTGELFF
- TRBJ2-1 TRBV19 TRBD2 TGTGCCACCAGCGGGGTGGGCTACAATGAGCAGTTCTTC CATSGVGYNEQFF
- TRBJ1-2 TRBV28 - TGTGCCAGCAGATACCTACAGAATAAAGACTATGGCTACACCTTC CASRYLQNKDYGYTF
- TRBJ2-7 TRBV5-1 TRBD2 TGCGCCAGCAGCCCAGCCGGGACTAGCAGCGAGCAGTACTTC CASSPAGTSSEQYF
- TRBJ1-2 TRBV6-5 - TGTGCCAGCAGTGCGGGAGGGGATGGCTACACCTTC CASSAGGDGYTF
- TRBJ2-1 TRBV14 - TGTGCCAGCAGCCTCAGATATCTCTCCTACAATGAGCAGTTCTTC CASSLRYLSYNEQFF
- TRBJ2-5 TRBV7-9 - TGTGCCAGCACCCTCGGTAGGGAGACCCAGTACTTC CASTLGRETQYF
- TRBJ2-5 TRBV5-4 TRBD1 TGTGCCAGCAGCTCCACCGGGACAGAAGAGACCCAGTACTTC CASSSTGTEETQYF
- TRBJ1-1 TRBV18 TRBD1 TGTGCCAGCTCACCACCGGGACAGGGCCCAACAATGAACACTGAAGCTTTCTTT CASSPPGQGPTMNTEAFF
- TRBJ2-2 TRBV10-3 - TGTGCCATCCCCAGGAACAGGGCGGGGAACACCGGGGAGCTGTTTTTT CAIPRNRAGNTGELFF
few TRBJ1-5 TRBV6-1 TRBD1 TGTGCCAGCAGTGGGGGCAGGGGGGACAATCAGCCCCAGCATTTT CASSGGRGDNQPQHF
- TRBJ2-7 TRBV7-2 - TGTGCCAGCAGCTTAGATAATGGGCCCTACGAGCAGTACTTC CASSLDNGPYEQYF